The clone carrying this TCR beta chain appeared a few times. Survey-level immunoSEQ sequencing profiled the TCR beta repertoire. Data came from immunoSEQ multiplex PCR; TCRdb stores just in-frame clones and leaves some out. The repertoire holds approximately 70,000 clones, with around 93% as singletons. The sample taken for sequencing was PBMCs. The receptor comes from a man in his forties with rheumatoid arthritis.

CDR3 sequence: CASSEARGRKSLQPQHF. In DNA form, the CDR3 reads TGTGCCAGCAGTGAAGCTAGGGGGCGAAAAAGTCTTCAGCCCCAGCATTTT. The chain is built from TRBV6-1 and TRBJ1-5, with 7 bases fitting TRBD1. The germline gives CDR1 MNHNS, CDR2 SASEGT. The J segment lost 6 bases and the V segment lost 0 bases, leaving 11 bases of the junction unmatched. The length of the CDR3 is 17 residues.